At least ten counts were recorded for the clone carrying this T cell receptor (beta chain). Its antigen is as yet unknown. The CDR3 has 14 amino acids. Germline CDR1 SGHDN, CDR2 FVKESK. J was trimmed by 15 bases and V by 1 base; bases with no gene match: 3. This specimen belongs to a study of neurological immune-mediated disorders. Whole-study findings and limits: Because no CDR3 amino acid sequences were shared across subjects by expanded clones, private repertoires were suggested in all groups.

It was by 5'RACE with 10-nucleotide random UMIs that the cDNA was made. TCRdb re-called the 5' RACE reads with MiXCR, one entry per CDR3 protein. The table records 45,000 to 50,000 distinct CDR3 sequences, approximately 3% of them present only once. Sequencing used PBMCs. The chain is built from TRBV14 and TRBJ2-1, with 16 bases that match TRBD2. The source of this sequence is a woman between 50 and 59 years old with multiple sclerosis. The CDR3 is CASSQAGLAGGPFF. For the CDR3, the DNA is TGTGCCAGCAGCCAAGCGGGACTAGCGGGGGGGCCGTTCTTC.